Following are 30 T cell receptor beta chains from one sample sequenced in a study of shared clonotypes between healthy human individuals (TCRdb year 2020). Library generation was performed with the immunoSEQ multiplex PCR assay. TCRdb's version of the immuneACCESS table is confined to in-frame rearrangements and falls short of the full clone set. An unresolved V gene accounts for under half of the shortfall where checked; the remainder is of unknown origin. This sample holds 2 million to 2.5 million clones; 95% were observed only once. The top ten clones comprise over 0.1% of the sample. Sequenced: naive CD4+ T cells sorted from blood. The cell subset or site label for this specimen denotes: CD45RA+ positively selected. Receptor source: a man between 18 and 29 years old in good health.

The chain has TRBV2 and TRBJ1-5; D unclear. The CDR3 covers 16 residues. Germline V CDR1 and CDR2: SNHLY, FYNNEI. The V gene lost 6 bases and the J gene lost 3 bases, with 18 bases spanning the gap. CDR3 loop: CASRPPGSVPNQPQHF. CDR3 DNA sequence: TGTGCCAGCAGACCTCCGGGGAGTGTGCCCAATCAGCCCCAGCATTTT. Using reference TRBV2 and TRBJ1-5 for the parts outside the CDR3, the full variable domain is EPEVTQTPSHQVTQMGQEVILRCVPISNHLYFYWYRQILGQKVEFLVSFYNNEISEKSEIFDDQFSVERPDGSNFTLKIRSTKLEDSAMYFCASRPPGSVPNQPQHFGDGTRLSIL.

This CDR3 is CASSASGGAKNIQYF. As DNA, the CDR3 is TGCGCCAGCAGTGCTTCCGGGGGAGCCAAAAACATTCAGTACTTC. The chain links TRBV10-2 to TRBJ2-4; perhaps TRBD2 as D (6 bases). The germline gives CDR1 WSHSY, CDR2 SAAADI. The ends were cut back, 4 bases at V and 0 bases at J, with 10 bases in the middle. This CDR3 spans 15 amino acids.

The chain combines TRBV23-1 with TRBJ1-3, with 10 bases that match TRBD1. TRBV23-1 is noted as an ORF with a role that remains uncertain. The CDR3 spans 16 residues. Germline trimming cut 8 bases from V and 0 bases from J; bases unmatched to any gene: 7. The CDR3 here is CASGTGALDSGNTIYF. In nucleotides, the CDR3 is TGCGCCAGCGGGACAGGGGCCCTGGACTCTGGAAACACCATATATTTT.

The chain has TRBV2 and TRBJ1-1; maybe TRBD1 (6 bases). Germline lookup yields CDR1 SNHLY and CDR2 FYNNEI. This CDR3 region has 13 residues. The ends were cut back, 6 bases at V and 3 bases at J, with 11 bases in the middle. CDR3 nucleotides: TGTGCCAGCAGCAACAGGGAGTACACTGAAGCTTTCTTT. This translates into CASSNREYTEAFF.

The gene calls are TRBV14 and TRBJ2-2, with a weak D call TRBD2 (6 bases). CDR3 length: 16 residues. Trimming shortened V by 2 bases and J by 6 bases, and 16 bases separated the two germline ends. Germline loops: CDR1 SGHDN, CDR2 FVKESK. CDR3 loop: CASSQRPGREAGELFF. The CDR3 DNA sequence: TGTGCCAGCAGCCAACGCCCCGGGAGAGAGGCCGGGGAGCTGTTTTTT.

This rearrangement joins TRBV4-1 to TRBJ2-6; D is ambiguous. The CDR3 is made up of 16 amino acids. In germline, CDR1 is MGHRA, CDR2 YSYEKL. V was cut by 0 bases and J by 0 bases, with 6 bases left in between. The CDR3 coding sequence is TGCGCCAGCAGCCAAGAGCCCAGCTCTGGGGCCAACGTCCTGACTTTC. This gives the protein CASSQEPSSGANVLTF.

The chain is built from TRBV9 and TRBJ1-1; perhaps TRBD1 as D (6 bases). CDR3 length: 15 amino acids. Germline CDR1 is SGDLS and CDR2 is YYNGEE. Trimming stripped 3 bases from V and 1 base from J, with 13 bases between. This CDR3 is CASSARQAGNTEAFF. The CDR3 bases are TGTGCCAGCAGCGCCCGACAGGCAGGGAACACTGAAGCTTTCTTT.

The chain uses TRBV10-3 and TRBJ2-5, with a tentative D call TRBD1 (7 bases). The V end lost 11 bases, the J end lost 5 bases, and 18 bases lay between the germline ends. CDR3 length equals 13 residues. The germline V gene has CDR1 ENHRY and CDR2 SYGVKD. CDR3 region: CAASQGGWETQYF. The DNA of the CDR3 is TGTGCCGCCAGCCAGGGGGGTTGGGAGACCCAGTACTTC.

This clone was found once. The chain recombines TRBV7-2 with TRBJ2-1, with 8 bases fitting TRBD2. Germline lookup yields CDR1 SGHTA and CDR2 FQGNSA. Trimming at V came to 5 bases and at J to 5 bases, leaving 5 bases not matched to a gene. The CDR3 extends over 14 amino acids. DNA of the CDR3: TGTGCCAGCAGCCGGGGGGGGAGTCACAATGAGCAGTTCTTC. Amino acids: CASSRGGSHNEQFF.

V usage is TRBV5-1 and J usage is TRBJ2-5, with D possibly being TRBD1 (6 bases). Germline loops: CDR1 SGHRS, CDR2 YFSETQ. V was trimmed by 3 bases and J by 7 bases, leaving 7 bases between them. The CDR3 covers 11 residues. The chain's CDR3 is CASSSDRTQYF. DNA of the CDR3: TGCGCCAGCAGCTCGGACAGGACCCAGTACTTC.

This chain connects TRBV6-5 to TRBJ1-2; D remains unclear. Between the trimmed V and J ends, which lost 2 bases and 0 bases, there was a span of 10 bases. CDR1 and CDR2 from the germline V gene are MNHEY and SVGAGI. The CDR3 consists of 15 residues. This chain's CDR3 is CASSYDGRANYGYTF. Here the CDR3 DNA reads TGTGCCAGCAGTTACGACGGGAGAGCTAACTATGGCTACACCTTC.

The chain links TRBV11-2 to TRBJ1-1; maybe TRBD1 (5 bases). The CDR3 sequence is 18 residues long. Germline V gene data show CDR1 as SGHAT and CDR2 as FQNNGV. The ends were cut back, 0 bases at V and 4 bases at J, with 21 bases in the middle. The CDR3: CASSLDLGVGWSVTEAFF. In nucleotides, the CDR3 is TGTGCCAGCAGCTTAGATTTGGGGGTAGGGTGGTCGGTCACTGAAGCTTTCTTT.

This chain joins TRBV29-1 and TRBJ2-7, with 7 bases aligning to TRBD2. J lost 7 bases, V lost 6 bases, and 9 bases had no gene match. Germline loops: CDR1 SQVTM, CDR2 ANQGSEA. The CDR3 is 12 amino acids. The DNA of the CDR3 is TGCAGCGTGGGAGGGACGGGCCGGGAGCAGTACTTC. This translates into CSVGGTGREQYF.

Note on this clone: Other DNA sequences of this sample code for an identical CDR3. V is TRBV5-1 and J is TRBJ2-3; D gene ambiguous. CDR3 size: 11 residues. Germline V gene sequence: CDR1 SGHRS, CDR2 YFSETQ. V was clipped by 6 bases and J by 2 bases, with 4 bases between them. The CDR3 sequence: CASTFTDTQYF. DNA of the CDR3: TGCGCCAGCACCTTCACAGATACGCAGTATTTT.

This clone was detected a few times. V gene TRBV6-5 combines with J gene TRBJ1-6; D is unresolved. Trimming shortened V by 2 bases and J by 13 bases, and 12 bases separated the two germline ends. Germline V gives CDR1 MNHEY, CDR2 SVGAGI. This CDR3 contains 13 residues. The CDR3, as DNA: TGTGCCAGCAGTTACGGTGCCGGCCTTCCCCTCCACTTT. Translated, it gives CASSYGAGLPLHF.

The chain joins TRBV5-1 to TRBJ1-3; 9 bases fit TRBD1. The CDR3 length is 16 residues. Trimming at V came to 0 bases and at J to 0 bases, leaving 1 base not matched to a gene. Germline loops: CDR1 SGHRS, CDR2 YFSETQ. CDR3 in amino acids: CASSLGDRASGNTIYF. The CDR3 nucleotides read TGCGCCAGCAGCTTGGGGGACAGGGCCTCTGGAAACACCATATATTTT.

The V call is TRBV5-1, the J call TRBJ1-1; TRBD1 matches 7 bases. Germline loops: CDR1 SGHRS, CDR2 YFSETQ. V was clipped by 0 bases and J by 6 bases; unmatched bases: 14. The CDR3 contains 17 residues. The CDR3 spells CASSLGPTGKGISEAFF. The CDR3 nucleotides read TGCGCCAGCAGCTTGGGCCCGACAGGGAAGGGTATCTCTGAAGCTTTCTTT.

The chain uses TRBV5-1 and TRBJ2-2, with 8 bases aligning to TRBD1. Germline CDR1 and CDR2: SGHRS and YFSETQ. V lost 4 bases to trimming and J lost 3 bases; unmatched junction nucleotides: 5. The CDR3 is 15 residues long. The CDR3 protein is CASSPMTGDTGELFF. The DNA for the CDR3 is TGCGCCAGCAGCCCGATGACAGGGGACACCGGGGAGCTGTTTTTT.

The chain carries TRBV10-1 and TRBJ1-5; D call uncertain. This CDR3 contains 15 residues. CDR1 is WNHNN and CDR2 is SYGVQD in the germline V gene (reference sequence). V was clipped by 0 bases and J by 6 bases, with 12 bases between them. The CDR3 here is CASSESWEKGQPQHF. As DNA, the CDR3 is TGCGCCAGCAGTGAGTCCTGGGAAAAGGGTCAGCCCCAGCATTTT.

The CDR3 sequence: CASSFDGTEPFGANVLTF. The CDR3 nucleotides are TGTGCCAGCAGCTTCGACGGGACAGAACCATTTGGGGCCAACGTCCTGACTTTC. The gene calls are TRBV7-2 and TRBJ2-6, with TRBD1 identical over 7 bases. The trim removed 3 bases at V and 3 bases at J, leaving 11 bases unmatched. Germline V CDR1 and CDR2: SGHTA, FQGNSA. This CDR3 comprises 18 residues.

The chain carries TRBV5-1 and TRBJ1-6, with D maybe TRBD1 (5 bases). Germline V gene data show CDR1 as SGHRS and CDR2 as YFSETQ. The CDR3 runs 16 residues. Trimming shortened V by 7 bases and J by 0 bases, and 14 bases separated the two germline ends. The CDR3 region is CASAHPGNSYNSPLHF. CDR3 sequence (DNA): TGCGCCAGCGCCCACCCAGGGAACTCCTATAATTCACCCCTCCACTTT.

The CDR3 loop reads CASSYRPRGGIDEQYF. The CDR3 DNA follows: TGTGCCAGCAGTTACCGCCCTAGGGGAGGTATCGACGAGCAGTACTTC. The gene calls are TRBV6-5 and TRBJ2-7; D might be TRBD2 (6 bases). V lost 2 bases and J lost 5, with 19 bases in between. This CDR3 is built from 16 residues. Germline loops: CDR1 MNHEY, CDR2 SVGAGI.

About this clone: Additional DNA sequences in this sample encode the identical CDR3. The rearrangement links TRBV6-5 to TRBJ1-5; TRBD1 is a possible D gene (5 bases). The CDR3 is made up of 14 amino acids. Trimming stripped 5 bases from V and 3 bases from J, with 11 bases between. The germline gives CDR1 MNHEY, CDR2 SVGAGI. CDR3 residues: CASSPSGTNQPQHF. CDR3 DNA sequence: TGTGCCAGCAGTCCCTCCGGGACCAATCAGCCCCAGCATTTT.

This clone came up once. The chain links TRBV7-2 to TRBJ1-6, with a weak D call TRBD1 (6 bases). With 1 base removed from V and 10 bases from J, the gap between germline ends came to 20 bases. Germline values: CDR1 SGHTA, CDR2 FQGNSA. The CDR3 totals 17 residues. The chain's CDR3 is CASSLVGGGLQGSPLHF. In nucleotides, the CDR3 is TGTGCCAGCAGCTTAGTAGGGGGTGGGCTCCAGGGCTCACCCCTCCACTTT.

CDR3 coding DNA: TGTGCCAGCAGCTTAGGGGACAAAAACAATGAGCAGTTCTTC. Translating gives CASSLGDKNNEQFF. This chain links TRBV5-6 with TRBJ2-1, with D tentatively TRBD1 (6 bases). V lost 2 bases and J 5 bases, leaving 11 bases between the germline ends. CDR1 is SGHDT, CDR2 YYEEEE, per germline. The CDR3 runs 14 residues.

The chain is built from TRBV5-4 and TRBJ2-7, with D perhaps matching TRBD1 or TRBD2 (5 bases each). CDR1 and CDR2 (germline): SGHNT, YYREEE (reference sequence). The CDR3 totals 17 residues. V lost 0 bases and J 2 bases, leaving 18 bases between the germline ends. Here the CDR3 DNA reads TGTGCCAGCAGCTTGGAGATCCTCAGGGACGGGGCCTACGAGCAGTACTTC. This encodes CASSLEILRDGAYEQYF.

The chain joins TRBV29-1 to TRBJ1-3; D ambiguous. CDR1 and CDR2 (germline): SQVTM, ANQGSEA. Trimming removed 8 bases at V and 0 bases at J, with 11 bases between. The length of the CDR3 is 13 residues. DNA for the CDR3: TGCAGCATCGTGGGGAGCTCTGGAAACACCATATATTTT. It yields the protein CSIVGSSGNTIYF.

The chain links TRBV4-1 to TRBJ2-3; no clear D gene. This CDR3 spans 15 amino acids. The V end lost 1 base, the J end lost 0 bases, and 8 bases lay between the germline ends. Germline assignment: CDR1 MGHRA and CDR2 YSYEKL. Here the CDR3 DNA reads TGCGCCAGCAGCCAAGTGCCAGCCAGCACAGATACGCAGTATTTT. Amino acid sequence: CASSQVPASTDTQYF.

The genes are TRBV5-6 and TRBJ2-7; TRBD1 matches at 11 bases. V dropped 0 bases and J dropped 3; count of bases not matched to a gene: 2. This CDR3 is 15 amino acids long. The germline gives CDR1 SGHDT, CDR2 YYEEEE. The CDR3 DNA reads TGTGCCAGCAGCTTGGGGACAGGGGGCGGCTACGAGCAGTACTTC. Protein product: CASSLGTGGGYEQYF.

CDR3 loop: CAWSASHYEQYF. The CDR3 nucleotides are TGTGCCTGGAGTGCTTCCCACTACGAGCAGTACTTC. This chain links TRBV30 with TRBJ2-7; D unresolved. CDR1 and CDR2 from the germline V gene are GTSNPN and SVGIG (reference sequence). The CDR3 sequence is 12 residues long. Trimming pared 1 base from V and 3 bases from J, leaving 7 bases between.